The clone carrying this T cell receptor (beta chain) was detected only once. The CDR3 spans 12 residues. Germline loops: CDR1 SQVTM, CDR2 ANQGSEA. V shed 4 bases, J shed 9 bases, and the junction held 8 bases outside the gene matches. This sample is part of a study of blood T cell repertoires in COVID-19. Study background: Whether acute or convalescent, the COVID-19 samples came from the United States, Italy and Spain.

Per the original data handling: Nucleated cell number was recorded as an estimate derived from reference gene primer amplification. Profiled with immunoSEQ multiplex PCR; TCRdb holds only in-frame clones, not every one. V, J and clone size derive from that table, while D and trimming were established from the DNA sequence. The data hold about 140,000 clones, with 88% observed a single time. This clonotype was obtained from a woman aged 50 to 65 with acute or convalescent COVID-19. The chain links TRBV29-1 to TRBJ1-1, with 7 bases matching TRBD1. Material: peripheral blood. The chain's CDR3 is CSVGRQGEKAFF. The CDR3 DNA sequence: TGCAGCGTTGGTAGACAGGGCGAAAAAGCTTTCTTT.